These 3 T cell receptor beta chains share one sample of origin, sequenced in a study of shared clonotypes between healthy human individuals. Positively selected for CCR7, the CD45RO-negative cells used as naive CD8 cells excluded terminally differentiated effector memory CD45RA+ cells. The assay was immunoSEQ multiplex PCR, and TCRdb's table has in-frame clones only and misses some. The table lists about 610,000 clones, 95% to 96% of them singletons. Sequenced input: naive CD8+ T cells sorted from blood. The receptors stem from a woman aged 25 to 39 in good health.

The rearrangement joins TRBV2 to TRBJ1-3; D gene ambiguous. The CDR3 has 19 residues. The germline CDR1 and CDR2 sequences are SNHLY and FYNNEI. With 8 bases removed from V and 2 bases from J, the gap between germline ends came to 28 bases. As DNA, the CDR3 is TGTGCCAGCCGTACCTTAGATGTTGGACGCGTGCATGCTGGAAACACCATATATTTT. Translation: CASRTLDVGRVHAGNTIYF.

This clone was detected only once. The chain employs TRBV11-2 and TRBJ2-4, with a tentative D call TRBD1 (5 bases). This CDR3 spans 14 amino acids. Germline lookup yields CDR1 SGHAT and CDR2 FQNNGV. Trimming shortened V by 8 bases and J by 7 bases, and 18 bases separated the two germline ends. The CDR3 spells CASLGQQDGNIQYF. For the CDR3, the DNA is TGTGCCAGCCTGGGCCAACAGGATGGGAACATTCAGTACTTC.

This chain joins TRBV6-5 and TRBJ2-7, with TRBD1 identical over 8 bases. Trimming at V came to 5 bases and at J to 4 bases, leaving 10 bases not matched to a gene. This CDR3 region has 15 residues. From germline, CDR1 is MNHEY and CDR2 SVGAGI. CDR3 sequence (DNA): TGTGCCAGCAGTCAAAGACAGGGGTCCACTTACGAGCAGTACTTC. Its protein is CASSQRQGSTYEQYF.